These T cell receptor beta chains were read from a single sample in a study of regulatory T cells in long-lasting Graves disease. A single record per CDR3 protein comes from TCRdb applying MiXCR to the multiplex PCR reads. The sample shows 700,000 or so distinct CDR3 sequences, about 32% of them seen only once. Sequences were derived from peripheral blood mononuclear cells (PBMCs), sampled when the disease was refractory, from a patient treated with antithyroid drugs. These receptors all come from a female donor with Graves disease. Both conserved end residues are part of each CDR3. A D gene is named only where the DNA matches it firmly.

>-|TRBV6-1|TRBJ2-2
CASSEWEDTGELFF
>-|TRBV20-1|TRBJ1-2
CSARLPSGYTF
>-|TRBV29-1|TRBJ1-4
CSVAPFEGRNEKLFF
>-|TRBV10-3|TRBJ1-2
CAISESTGIGYGYTF
>-|TRBV15|TRBJ1-2
CATSRDVRGYTF
>-|TRBV19|TRBJ1-1
CASSIEGSLNTEAFF
>-|TRBV19|TRBJ2-7
CASSIADHSSYNEQYF
>TRBD2|TRBV20-1|TRBJ2-5
CSTTLAAQETQYF
>-|TRBV28|TRBJ1-2
CASSSPGRGDYGYTF
>-|TRBV10-3|TRBJ1-3
CAISEPAEGLSDTIYF